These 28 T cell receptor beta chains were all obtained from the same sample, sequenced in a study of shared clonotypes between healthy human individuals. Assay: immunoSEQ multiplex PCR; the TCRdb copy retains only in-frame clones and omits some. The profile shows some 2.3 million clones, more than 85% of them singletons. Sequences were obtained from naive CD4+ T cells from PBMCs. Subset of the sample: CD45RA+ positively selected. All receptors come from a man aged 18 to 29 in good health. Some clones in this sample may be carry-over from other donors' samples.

The CDR3 coding sequence is TGTGCCTGGAGTGGTGCCTATAGCAATCAGCCCCAGCATTTT. Protein product: CAWSGAYSNQPQHF. This chain links TRBV30 with TRBJ1-5; no reliable D call. The V and J ends lost 1 base and 0 bases respectively, with 7 bases between them. The CDR3 totals 14 residues. From germline, CDR1 is GTSNPN and CDR2 SVGIG (reference sequence).

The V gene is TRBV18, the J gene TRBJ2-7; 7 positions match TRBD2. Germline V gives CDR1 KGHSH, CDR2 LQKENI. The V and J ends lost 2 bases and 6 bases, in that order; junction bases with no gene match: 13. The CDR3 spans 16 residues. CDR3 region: CASSPRGGSVFSEQYF. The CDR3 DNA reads TGTGCCAGCTCACCAAGGGGCGGGAGTGTCTTTTCCGAGCAGTACTTC.

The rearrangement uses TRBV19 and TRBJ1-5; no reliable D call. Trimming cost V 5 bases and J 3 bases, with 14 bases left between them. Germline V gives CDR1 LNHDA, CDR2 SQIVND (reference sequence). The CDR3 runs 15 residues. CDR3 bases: TGTGCCAGTAGTCGGCCGGCGCGTGCCAATCAGCCCCAGCATTTT. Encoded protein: CASSRPARANQPQHF. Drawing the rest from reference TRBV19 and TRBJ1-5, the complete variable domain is DGGITQSPKYLFRKEGQNVTLSCEQNLNHDAMYWYRQDPGQGLRLIYYSQIVNDFQKGDIAEGYSVSREKKESFPLTVTSAQKNPTAFYLCASSRPARANQPQHFGDGTRLSIL.

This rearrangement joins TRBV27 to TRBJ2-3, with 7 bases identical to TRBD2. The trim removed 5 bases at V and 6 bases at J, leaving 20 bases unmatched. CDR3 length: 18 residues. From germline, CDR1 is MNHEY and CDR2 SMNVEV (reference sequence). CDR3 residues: CASSPRGVTSLRADTQYF. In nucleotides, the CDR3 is TGTGCCAGCAGTCCCCGCGGTGTGACTAGCTTGCGAGCGGATACGCAGTATTTT.

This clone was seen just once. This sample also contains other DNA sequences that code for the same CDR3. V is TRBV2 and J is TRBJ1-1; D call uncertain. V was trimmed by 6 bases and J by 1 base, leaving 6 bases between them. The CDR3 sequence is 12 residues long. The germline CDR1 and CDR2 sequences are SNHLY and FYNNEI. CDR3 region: CASRGQNTEAFF. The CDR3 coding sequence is TGTGCCAGCAGGGGCCAGAACACTGAAGCTTTCTTT.

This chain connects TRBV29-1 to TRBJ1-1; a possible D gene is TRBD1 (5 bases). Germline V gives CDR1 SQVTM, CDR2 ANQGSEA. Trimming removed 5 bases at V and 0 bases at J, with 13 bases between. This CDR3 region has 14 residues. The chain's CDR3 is CSVRRGGMNTEAFF. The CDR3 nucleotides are TGCAGCGTTAGGAGGGGCGGCATGAACACTGAAGCTTTCTTT.

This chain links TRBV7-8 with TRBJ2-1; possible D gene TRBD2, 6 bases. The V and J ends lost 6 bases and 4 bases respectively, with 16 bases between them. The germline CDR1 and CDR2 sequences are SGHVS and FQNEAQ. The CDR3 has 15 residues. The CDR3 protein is CASRQRATLYNEQFF. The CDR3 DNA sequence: TGTGCCAGCAGACAGCGGGCTACCTTGTACAATGAGCAGTTCTTC.

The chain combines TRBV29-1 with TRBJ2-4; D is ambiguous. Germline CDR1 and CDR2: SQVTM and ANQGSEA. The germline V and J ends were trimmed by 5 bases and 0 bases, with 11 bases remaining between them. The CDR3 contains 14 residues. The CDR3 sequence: CSVSAALAKNIQYF. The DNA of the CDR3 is TGCAGCGTTTCGGCGGCTCTAGCCAAAAACATTCAGTACTTC.

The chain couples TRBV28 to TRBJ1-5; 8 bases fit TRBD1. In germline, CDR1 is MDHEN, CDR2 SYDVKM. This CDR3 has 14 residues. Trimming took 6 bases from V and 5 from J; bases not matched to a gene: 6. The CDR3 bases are TGTGCCAGCAGCCCGAGACAGGGGCATCAGCCCCAGCATTTT. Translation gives CASSPRQGHQPQHF.

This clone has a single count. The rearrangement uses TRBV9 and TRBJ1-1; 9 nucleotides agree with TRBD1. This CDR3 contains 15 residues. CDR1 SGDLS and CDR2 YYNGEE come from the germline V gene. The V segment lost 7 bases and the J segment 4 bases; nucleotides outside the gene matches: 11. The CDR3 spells CASAQGAGYSTEAFF. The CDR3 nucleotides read TGTGCCAGCGCACAGGGGGCCGGATACAGCACTGAAGCTTTCTTT.

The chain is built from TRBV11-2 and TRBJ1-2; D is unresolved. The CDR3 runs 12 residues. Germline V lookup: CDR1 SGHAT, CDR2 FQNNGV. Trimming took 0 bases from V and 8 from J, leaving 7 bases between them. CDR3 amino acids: CASSLEPGGYTF. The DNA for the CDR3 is TGTGCCAGCAGCTTAGAGCCGGGCGGCTACACCTTC.

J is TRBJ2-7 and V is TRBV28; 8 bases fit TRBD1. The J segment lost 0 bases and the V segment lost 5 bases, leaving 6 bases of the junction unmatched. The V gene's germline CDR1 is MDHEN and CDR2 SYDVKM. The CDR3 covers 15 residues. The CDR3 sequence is CASSPRTGYSYEQYF. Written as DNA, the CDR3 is TGTGCCAGCAGTCCACGGACAGGGTACTCCTACGAGCAGTACTTC.

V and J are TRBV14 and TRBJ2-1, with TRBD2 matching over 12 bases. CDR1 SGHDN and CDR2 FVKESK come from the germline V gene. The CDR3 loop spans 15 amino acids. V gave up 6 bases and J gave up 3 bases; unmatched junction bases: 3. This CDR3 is CASSRTSGNYNEQFF. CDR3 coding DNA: TGTGCCAGCAGTCGGACTAGCGGGAACTACAATGAGCAGTTCTTC.

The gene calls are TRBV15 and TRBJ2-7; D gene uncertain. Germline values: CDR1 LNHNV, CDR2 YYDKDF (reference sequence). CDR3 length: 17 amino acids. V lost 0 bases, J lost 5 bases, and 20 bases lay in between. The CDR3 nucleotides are TGTGCCACCAGCAGAGATCCCCTCTCAGCGACATTGCACGAGCAGTACTTC. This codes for CATSRDPLSATLHEQYF.

The CDR3 reads CASSLAEVNTDTQYF. The CDR3 nucleotides are TGCGCCAGCAGCTTGGCCGAGGTTAACACAGATACGCAGTATTTT. The genes are TRBV5-1 and TRBJ2-3, with D unclear. Trimming took off 0 bases at V and 2 bases at J, with 10 bases between the two ends. The CDR3 consists of 15 residues. Germline V lookup: CDR1 SGHRS, CDR2 YFSETQ.

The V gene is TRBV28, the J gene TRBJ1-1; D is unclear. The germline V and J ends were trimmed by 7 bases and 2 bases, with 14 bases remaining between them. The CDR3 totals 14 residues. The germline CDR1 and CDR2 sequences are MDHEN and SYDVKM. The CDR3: CASIPLKANTEAFF. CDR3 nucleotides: TGTGCCAGCATACCTCTTAAGGCAAACACTGAAGCTTTCTTT.

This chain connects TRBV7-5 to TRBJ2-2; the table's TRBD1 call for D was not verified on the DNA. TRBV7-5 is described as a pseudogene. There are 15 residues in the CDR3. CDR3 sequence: CARSLIHSCTGELFF. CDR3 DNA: TGTGCCAGAAGCTTGATCCACAGCTGCACCGGGGAGCTGTTTTTT.

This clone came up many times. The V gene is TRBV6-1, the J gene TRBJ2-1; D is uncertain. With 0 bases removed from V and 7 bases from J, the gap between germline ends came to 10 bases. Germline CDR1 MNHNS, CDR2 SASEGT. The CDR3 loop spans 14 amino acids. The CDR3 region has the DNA TGTGCCAGCAGTGAAGCGTCTACTGTGAATGAGCAGTTCTTC. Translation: CASSEASTVNEQFF.

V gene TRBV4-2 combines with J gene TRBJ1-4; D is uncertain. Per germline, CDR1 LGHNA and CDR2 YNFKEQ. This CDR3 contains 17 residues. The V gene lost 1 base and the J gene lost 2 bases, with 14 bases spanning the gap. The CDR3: CASSQGSAENTNEKLFF. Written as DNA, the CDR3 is TGTGCCAGCAGCCAAGGGTCTGCTGAGAATACTAATGAAAAACTGTTTTTT.

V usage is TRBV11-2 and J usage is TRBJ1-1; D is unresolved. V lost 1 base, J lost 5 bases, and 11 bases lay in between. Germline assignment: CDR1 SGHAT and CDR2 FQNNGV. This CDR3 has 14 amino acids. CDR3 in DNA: TGTGCCAGCAGCTTAGCCCAGGCTCAGACTGAAGCTTTCTTT. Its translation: CASSLAQAQTEAFF.

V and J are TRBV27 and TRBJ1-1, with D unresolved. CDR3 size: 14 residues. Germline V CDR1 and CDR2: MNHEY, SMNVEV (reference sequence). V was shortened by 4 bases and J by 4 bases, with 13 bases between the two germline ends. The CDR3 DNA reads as TGTGCCAGCAGTTCACGGGGAGGCCTCACTGAAGCTTTCTTT. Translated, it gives CASSSRGGLTEAFF.

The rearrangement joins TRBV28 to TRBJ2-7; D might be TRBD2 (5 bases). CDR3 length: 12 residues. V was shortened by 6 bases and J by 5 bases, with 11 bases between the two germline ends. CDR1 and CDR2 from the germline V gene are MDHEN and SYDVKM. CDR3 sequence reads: CASRERVHEQYF. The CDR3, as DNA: TGTGCCAGCAGAGAGAGGGTCCACGAGCAGTACTTC.

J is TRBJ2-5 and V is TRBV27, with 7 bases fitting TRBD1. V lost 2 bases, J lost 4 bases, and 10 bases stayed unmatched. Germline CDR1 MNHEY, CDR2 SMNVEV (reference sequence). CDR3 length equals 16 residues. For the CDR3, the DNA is TGTGCCAGCAGTTTAACCCTAAAGGGGGCACGAGAGACCCAGTACTTC. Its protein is CASSLTLKGARETQYF.

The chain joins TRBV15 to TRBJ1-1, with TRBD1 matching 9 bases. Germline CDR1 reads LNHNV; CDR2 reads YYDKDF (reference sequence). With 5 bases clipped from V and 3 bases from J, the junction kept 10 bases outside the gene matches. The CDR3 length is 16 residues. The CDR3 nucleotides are TGTGCCACCAGCCTGGACAGGGGAGTCCGGGACACTGAAGCTTTCTTT. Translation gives CATSLDRGVRDTEAFF.

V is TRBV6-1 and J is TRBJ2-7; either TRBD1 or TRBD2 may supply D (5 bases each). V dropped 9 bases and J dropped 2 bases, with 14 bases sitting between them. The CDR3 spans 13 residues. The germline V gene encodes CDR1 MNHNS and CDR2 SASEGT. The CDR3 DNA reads TGTGCCAGTCGCAGGGACCCTCCCTACGAGCAGTACTTC. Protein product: CASRRDPPYEQYF.

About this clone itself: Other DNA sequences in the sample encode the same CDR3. The CDR3 region is CASGLRRGSGTEQYF. In DNA, the CDR3 is TGTGCCAGCGGACTTCGCCGAGGTTCTGGGACTGAGCAGTACTTC. The chain combines TRBV28 with TRBJ2-7, with a possible D match to TRBD2 (6 bases). From germline, CDR1 is MDHEN and CDR2 SYDVKM. V was shortened by 8 bases and J by 7 bases, with 24 bases between the two germline ends. The CDR3 totals 15 residues.

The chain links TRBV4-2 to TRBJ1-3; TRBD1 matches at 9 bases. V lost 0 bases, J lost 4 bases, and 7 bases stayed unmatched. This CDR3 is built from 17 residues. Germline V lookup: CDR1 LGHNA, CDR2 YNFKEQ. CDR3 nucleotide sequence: TGTGCCAGCAGCCAAGACGGGGACAGGGTGGTCGGAAACACCATATATTTT. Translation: CASSQDGDRVVGNTIYF.

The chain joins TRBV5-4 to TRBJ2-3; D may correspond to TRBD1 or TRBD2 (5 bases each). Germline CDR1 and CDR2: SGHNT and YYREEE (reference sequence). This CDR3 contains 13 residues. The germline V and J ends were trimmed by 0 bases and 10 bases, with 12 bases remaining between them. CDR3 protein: CASSLGGSRAQYF. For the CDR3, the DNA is TGTGCCAGCAGCTTGGGGGGGAGCCGTGCGCAGTATTTT.